The 21 T cell receptor beta chains reported below all come from one sample, sequenced in a study of regulatory dendritic cells for organ transplantation. The repertoire was sequenced with immunoSEQ multiplex PCR; TCRdb's copy has only in-frame clones and lacks some. The data hold some 10,000 clones, with around 66% observed a single time. Sequenced sample: memory CD8+ T cells from blood. Subset indicated: CD45RO+ memory T cells. These receptors all stem from a human donor in good health.

The rearrangement uses TRBV11-3 and TRBJ2-1; TRBD1 or TRBD2 may be the D gene (5 bases each). V lost 2 bases and J 5 bases, leaving 13 bases between the germline ends. The CDR3 contains 15 residues. The germline V gene has CDR1 SGHNT and CDR2 YENEEA. The CDR3 sequence is CASSLTGALNNEQFF. The CDR3 DNA reads TGTGCCAGCAGCTTAACCGGGGCTCTAAACAATGAGCAGTTCTTC.

The chain recombines TRBV4-2 with TRBJ1-1; D is ambiguous. V lost 4 bases and J 1 base, leaving 4 bases between the germline ends. Per the germline V gene, CDR1 is LGHNA and CDR2 is YNFKEQ. CDR3 length: 12 residues. For the CDR3, the DNA is TGTGCCAGCAGCCTTGGGAACACTGAAGCTTTCTTT. This codes for CASSLGNTEAFF.

The V and J genes are TRBV7-9 and TRBJ2-7; 7 nucleotides line up with TRBD1. With V trimmed by 5 bases and J by 4 bases, 14 bases remained unmatched. CDR1 SEHNR and CDR2 FQNEAQ come from the germline V gene (reference sequence). There are 16 residues in the CDR3. CDR3 in DNA: TGTGCCAGCAGCCCCCCTAATGACAGGGCCTCTTACGAGCAGTACTTC. Protein sequence: CASSPPNDRASYEQYF.

The V and J genes are TRBV13 and TRBJ2-3; weak D call: TRBD2 (6 bases). Germline lookup yields CDR1 PRHDT and CDR2 FYEKMQ (reference sequence). CDR3 size: 15 residues. Deletions cut 2 bases from V and 2 bases from J, with 11 bases between. The CDR3 nucleotides are TGTGCCAGCAGCTTAAGCGGGCCTGCCACAGATACGCAGTATTTT. This gives the protein CASSLSGPATDTQYF.

This chain links TRBV9 with TRBJ1-1, with a tentative D call TRBD1 (5 bases). There are 15 residues in the CDR3. Germline CDR1 is SGDLS and CDR2 is YYNGEE. Trimming pared 4 bases from V and 0 bases from J, leaving 13 bases between. The CDR3 is CASSPPDSMNTEAFF. The CDR3 nucleotides read TGTGCCAGCAGCCCTCCCGACAGCATGAACACTGAAGCTTTCTTT.

The DNA of the CDR3 is TGTGCCATCAGTGCCGGGACTAGACATACAGATACGCAGTATTTT. This codes for CAISAGTRHTDTQYF. The J gene is TRBJ2-3, the V gene TRBV10-3; 8 nucleotides agree with TRBD2. The ends lost 4 bases at V and 3 bases at J; junction bases unmatched: 6. CDR3 length equals 15 residues. Germline assignment: CDR1 ENHRY and CDR2 SYGVKD.

The genes are TRBV4-3 and TRBJ2-2, with D tentatively TRBD1 (5 bases). Germline CDR1 reads LGHNA; CDR2 reads YSLEER. CDR3 length: 16 amino acids. The germline V and J ends were trimmed by 3 bases and 0 bases, with 11 bases remaining between them. CDR3 nucleotide sequence: TGCGCCAGCAGCCATGGACACCTCGCGAACACCGGGGAGCTGTTTTTT. Its protein product is CASSHGHLANTGELFF.

V and J are TRBV7-2 and TRBJ2-3; 7 bases are shared with TRBD1. V lost 1 base and J lost 3; bases outside the gene matches: 7. The length of the CDR3 is 16 residues. Germline-derived CDR1 and CDR2 are SGHTA and FQGNSA. The CDR3 bases are TGTGCCAGCAGCTTAGGGGCCTACAGGGGAACAGATACGCAGTATTTT. Protein sequence: CASSLGAYRGTDTQYF.

This chain links TRBV11-2 with TRBJ1-2; 7 bases are shared with TRBD1. The V segment lost 0 bases and the J segment 1 base; nucleotides outside the gene matches: 2. Germline assignment: CDR1 SGHAT and CDR2 FQNNGV. The CDR3 has 15 residues. CDR3 loop: CASSLDRGGNYGYTF. The CDR3 nucleotides are TGTGCCAGCAGCTTAGACAGGGGGGGTAACTATGGCTACACCTTC.

This clone occurred a few times. The chain links TRBV7-9 to TRBJ1-5, with D hard to call. Trimming took 4 bases from V and 2 from J, leaving 18 bases between them. The V gene's germline CDR1 is SEHNR and CDR2 FQNEAQ (reference sequence). This CDR3 comprises 17 residues. The CDR3 DNA reads TGTGCCAGCAGCTCGGAACCGGGTTTCCGCGGCAATCAGCCCCAGCATTTT. Residues: CASSSEPGFRGNQPQHF.

This chain uses TRBV19 with TRBJ2-1; D is ambiguous. V was pared by 5 bases and J by 3 bases, with 14 bases between. This CDR3 spans 15 amino acids. CDR1 is LNHDA and CDR2 is SQIVND in the germline V gene (reference sequence). Written as DNA, the CDR3 is TGTGCCAGTAGTCTACGCCTGGGGTACTACAATGAGCAGTTCTTC. The encoded protein is CASSLRLGYYNEQFF.

This clone showed up just a few times. The chain links TRBV7-6 to TRBJ1-2; D is possibly TRBD1 (5 bases). Germline CDR1 reads SGHVS; CDR2 reads FNYEAQ. V was pared by 1 base and J by 8 bases, with 11 bases between. This CDR3 spans 13 amino acids. CDR3 nucleotide sequence: TGTGCCAGCAGCTTAGAGGGGCGAAAGGGCTACACCTTC. Translated, it gives CASSLEGRKGYTF.

The CDR3 is CASSASGGANEQFF. Written as DNA, the CDR3 is TGTGCCAGCAGTGCTAGCGGGGGGGCCAATGAGCAGTTCTTC. The chain couples TRBV6-4 to TRBJ2-1; 12 bases match TRBD2. The CDR3 runs to 14 residues. CDR1 and CDR2 from the germline V gene are MRHNA and SNTAGT. The V segment lost 4 bases and the J segment 6 bases; nucleotides outside the gene matches: 1.

The chain combines TRBV11-3 with TRBJ1-2, with unresolved D. Trimming shortened V by 6 bases and J by 4 bases, and 12 bases separated the two germline ends. This CDR3 has 13 amino acids. Germline V gives CDR1 SGHNT, CDR2 YENEEA. The CDR3 loop is CASRSDTFYGYTF. CDR3 DNA sequence: TGTGCCAGCAGATCCGACACCTTCTATGGCTACACCTTC.

This clone was found a few times. V and J are TRBV5-5 and TRBJ2-7, with a tentative D call TRBD1 (5 bases). CDR3 length: 14 residues. CDR1 is SGHKS, CDR2 YYEKEE, per germline (reference sequence). The V end lost 6 bases, the J end lost 0 bases, and 13 bases lay between the germline ends. CDR3 region: CASNVQGVSYEQYF. In DNA form, the CDR3 reads TGTGCCAGCAACGTTCAAGGGGTCTCCTACGAGCAGTACTTC.

The gene calls are TRBV4-3 and TRBJ2-3; 9 nucleotides align to TRBD2. Germline V CDR1 and CDR2: LGHNA, YSLEER. This CDR3 is 17 amino acids long. Trimming removed 2 bases from V and 6 bases from J; junction bases left unmatched: 12. DNA for the CDR3: TGCGCCAGCAGCCAACAAATGGCGGGAGGGCCCTCGGATACGCAGTATTTT. Amino acid sequence: CASSQQMAGGPSDTQYF.

The chain links TRBV7-9 to TRBJ2-7; tentative D call: TRBD2 (6 bases). From germline, CDR1 is SEHNR and CDR2 FQNEAQ (reference sequence). The V end was cut by 3 bases, the J end by 4 bases, with 13 bases between. The CDR3 is made up of 14 amino acids. The CDR3: CASSFGGNVYEQYF. The CDR3 DNA is TGTGCCAGCAGCTTCGGAGGGAATGTATACGAGCAGTACTTC.

The CDR3 protein is CASRPGGSTEAFF. The DNA for the CDR3 is TGTGCCAGCAGACCCGGGGGATCGACTGAAGCTTTCTTT. The chain is built from TRBV27 and TRBJ1-1; a weak D match, TRBD1 (5 bases). With 6 bases removed from V and 5 bases from J, the gap between germline ends came to 13 bases. Germline V lookup: CDR1 MNHEY, CDR2 SMNVEV (reference sequence). The CDR3 covers 13 residues.

The chain recombines TRBV7-3 with TRBJ2-5, with D perhaps assigned TRBD1 or TRBD2 (5 bases each). The CDR3 length is 13 residues. Per germline, CDR1 SGHTA and CDR2 FQGTGA. The V gene lost 5 bases and the J gene lost 4 bases, with 11 bases spanning the gap. The CDR3 sequence is CASSQLGGETQYF. The CDR3 nucleotides read TGTGCCAGCAGCCAACTTGGGGGAGAGACCCAGTACTTC.

The V gene is TRBV27, the J gene TRBJ1-2; D ambiguous. The CDR3 has 12 residues. V was cut by 8 bases and J by 8 bases, with 15 bases left in between. Germline V lookup: CDR1 MNHEY, CDR2 SMNVEV (reference sequence). The CDR3: CASGEGVWGYTF. The CDR3 DNA reads as TGTGCCAGCGGGGAGGGAGTTTGGGGCTACACCTTC.

This clone was seen a single time. The chain joins TRBV4-3 to TRBJ2-1; 14 positions agree with TRBD2. Germline CDR1 LGHNA, CDR2 YSLEER. With V trimmed by 0 bases and J by 4 bases, 11 bases remained unmatched. The CDR3 sequence is 20 residues long. CDR3 amino acids: CASSQERRTSGRYIYNEQFF. CDR3 nucleotides: TGCGCCAGCAGCCAAGAAAGGAGGACTAGCGGGAGGTACATTTACAATGAGCAGTTCTTC.